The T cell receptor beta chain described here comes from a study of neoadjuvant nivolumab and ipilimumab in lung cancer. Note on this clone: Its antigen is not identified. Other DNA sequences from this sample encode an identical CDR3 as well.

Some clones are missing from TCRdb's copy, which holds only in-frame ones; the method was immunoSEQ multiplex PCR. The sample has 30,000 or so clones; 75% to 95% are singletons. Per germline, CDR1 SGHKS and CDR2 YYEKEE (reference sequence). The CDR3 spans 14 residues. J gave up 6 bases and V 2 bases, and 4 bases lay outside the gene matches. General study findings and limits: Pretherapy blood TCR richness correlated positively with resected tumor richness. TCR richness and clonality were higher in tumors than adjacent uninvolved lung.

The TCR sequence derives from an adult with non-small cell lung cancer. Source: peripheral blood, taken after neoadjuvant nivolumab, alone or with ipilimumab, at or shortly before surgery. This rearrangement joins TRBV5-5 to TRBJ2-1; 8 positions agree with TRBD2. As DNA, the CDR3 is TGTGCCAGCAGCTTTGCGGGGGGCGTCAATGAGCAGTTCTTC. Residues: CASSFAGGVNEQFF. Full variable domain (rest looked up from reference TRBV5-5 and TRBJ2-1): DAGVTQSPTHLIKTRGQQVTLRCSPISGHKSVSWYQQVLGQGPQFIFQYYEKEERGRGNFPDRFSARQFPNYSSELNVNALLLGDSALYLCASSFAGGVNEQFFGPGTRLTVL.